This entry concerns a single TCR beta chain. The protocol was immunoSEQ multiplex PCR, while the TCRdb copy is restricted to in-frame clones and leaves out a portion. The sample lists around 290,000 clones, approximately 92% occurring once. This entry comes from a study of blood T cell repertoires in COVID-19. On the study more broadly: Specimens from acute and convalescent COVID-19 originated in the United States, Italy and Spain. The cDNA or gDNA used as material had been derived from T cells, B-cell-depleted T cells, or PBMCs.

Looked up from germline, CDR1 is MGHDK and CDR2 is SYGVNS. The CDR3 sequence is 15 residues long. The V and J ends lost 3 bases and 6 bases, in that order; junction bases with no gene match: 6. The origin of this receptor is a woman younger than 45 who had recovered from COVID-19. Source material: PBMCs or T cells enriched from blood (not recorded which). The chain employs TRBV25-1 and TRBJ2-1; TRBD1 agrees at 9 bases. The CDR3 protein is CASSDGTGYRNEQFF. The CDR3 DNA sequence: TGTGCCAGCAGTGACGGGACAGGGTACCGCAATGAGCAGTTCTTC.